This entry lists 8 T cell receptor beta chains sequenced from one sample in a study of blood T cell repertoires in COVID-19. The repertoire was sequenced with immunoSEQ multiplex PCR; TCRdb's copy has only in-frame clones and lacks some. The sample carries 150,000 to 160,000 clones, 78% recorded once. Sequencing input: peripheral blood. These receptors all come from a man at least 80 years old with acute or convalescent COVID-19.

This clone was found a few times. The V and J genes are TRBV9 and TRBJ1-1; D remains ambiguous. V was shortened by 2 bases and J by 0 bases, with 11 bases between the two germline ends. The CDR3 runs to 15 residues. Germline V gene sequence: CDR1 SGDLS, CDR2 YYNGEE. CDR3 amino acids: CASSVDTTMNTEAFF. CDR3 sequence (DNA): TGTGCCAGCAGCGTTGATACAACCATGAACACTGAAGCTTTCTTT.

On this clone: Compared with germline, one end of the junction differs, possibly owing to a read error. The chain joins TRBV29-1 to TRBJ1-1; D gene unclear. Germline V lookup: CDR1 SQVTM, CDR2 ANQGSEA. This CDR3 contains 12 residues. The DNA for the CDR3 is TGCAGCGCTGAATTCTCCGCGGCTGAAGCTTTCTTT. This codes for CSAEFSAAEAFF. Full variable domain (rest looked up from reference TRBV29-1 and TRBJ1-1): SAVISQKPSRDICQRGTSLTIQCQVDSQVTMMFWYRQQPGQSLTLIATANQGSEATYESGFVIDKFPISRPNLTFSTLTVSNMSPEDSSIYLCSAEFSAAEAFFGQGTRLTVV.

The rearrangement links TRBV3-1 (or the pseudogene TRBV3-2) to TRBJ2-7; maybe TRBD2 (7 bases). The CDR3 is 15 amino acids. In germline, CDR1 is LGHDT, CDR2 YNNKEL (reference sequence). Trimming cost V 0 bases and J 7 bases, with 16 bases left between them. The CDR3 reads CASSQDLAGGREQYF. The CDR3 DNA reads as TGTGCCAGCAGCCAAGATCTCGCCGGGGGGCGGGAGCAGTACTTC.

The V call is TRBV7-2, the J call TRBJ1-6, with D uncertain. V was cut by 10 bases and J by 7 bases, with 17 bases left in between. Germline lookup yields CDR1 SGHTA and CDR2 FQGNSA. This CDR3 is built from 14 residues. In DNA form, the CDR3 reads TGTGCCACACGCCGTGGGCTTCTAAATTCACCCCTCCACTTT. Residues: CATRRGLLNSPLHF.

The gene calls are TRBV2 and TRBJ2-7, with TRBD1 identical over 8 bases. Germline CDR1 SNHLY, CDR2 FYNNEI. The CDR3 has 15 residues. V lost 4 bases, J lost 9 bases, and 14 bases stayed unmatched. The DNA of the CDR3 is TGTGCCAGCAGTGGACGGGGCAGGGGGCCTCTGACGCAGTACGTC. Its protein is CASSGRGRGPLTQYV.

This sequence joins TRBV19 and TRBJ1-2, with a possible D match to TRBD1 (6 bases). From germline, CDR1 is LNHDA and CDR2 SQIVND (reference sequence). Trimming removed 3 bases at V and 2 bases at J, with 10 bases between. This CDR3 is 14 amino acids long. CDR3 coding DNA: TGTGCCAGTAGTATGGGGGCCGGCAACTATGGCTACACCTTC. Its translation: CASSMGAGNYGYTF.

The CDR3 reads CASSLDFPKNIQYF. Here the CDR3 DNA reads TGTGCCAGCAGTTTAGATTTCCCCAAAAACATTCAGTACTTC. The rearrangement uses TRBV6-2 or TRBV6-3 and TRBJ2-4; D not resolved. The germline V gene encodes CDR1 MNHEY and CDR2 SVGEGT. The CDR3 is 14 residues long. The V end was cut by 4 bases, the J end by 2 bases, with 9 bases between.

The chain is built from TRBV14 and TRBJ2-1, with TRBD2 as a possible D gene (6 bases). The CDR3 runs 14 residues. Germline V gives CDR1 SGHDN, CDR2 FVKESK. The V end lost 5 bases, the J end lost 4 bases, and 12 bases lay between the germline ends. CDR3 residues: CASSSWTTYNEQFF. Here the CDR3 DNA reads TGTGCCAGCAGCTCGTGGACTACATACAATGAGCAGTTCTTC.